The source of this T cell receptor (beta chain) is a study of blood T cell repertoires in COVID-19. Overall study: Sites in the United States, Italy and Spain provided acute and convalescent COVID-19 samples. In each case, the material was cDNA or gDNA derived from T cells, B-cell-depleted T cells, or PBMCs.

With 5 bases clipped from V and 6 bases from J, the junction kept 4 bases outside the gene matches. The CDR3 spans 15 residues. The germline gives CDR1 ENHRY, CDR2 SYGVKD. As originally analysed: Estimates of nucleated cell counts were drawn from the amplification of reference gene primers. Repertoires were generated with immunoSEQ multiplex PCR, while TCRdb's copy carries only in-frame clones and drops some. The V and J calls and the clone size are those of that table, but D and trimming were determined from the DNA. The table lists approximately 100,000 clones, roughly 82% of them singletons. The rearrangement links TRBV10-3 to TRBJ2-1; TRBD2 agrees at 13 bases. This receptor was identified in a man between 65 and 85 years old with active or convalescent COVID-19. The specimen was peripheral blood. The CDR3: CAISHTSGGVNEQFF. The CDR3 coding sequence is TGTGCCATCAGTCATACTAGCGGGGGGGTCAATGAGCAGTTCTTC.